This T cell receptor (beta chain) was captured by sequencing in a study of tumor-infiltrating lymphocytes in oesophageal squamous cell carcinoma. The CDR3 totals 13 residues. TCRdb used MiXCR to reprocess the PCR reads, holding one entry per CDR3 protein. The profile shows 10,000 to 14,000 distinct CDR3 sequences, roughly 53% of them singletons. This clonotype was seen a single time. This TCR came from a male donor with esophageal squamous cell carcinoma. The V gene is TRBV12-3 or TRBV12-4, the J gene TRBJ2-3, with D unclear. The closer fit of TRBJ1-1 to the DNA end suggests the J call may be wrong. Material: esophageal tumor tissue. CDR3 loop: CASSSGVNTEAFF. The CDR3 nucleotides read TGTGCCAGCAGTTCCGGGGTGAACACTGAAGCTTTCTTT.